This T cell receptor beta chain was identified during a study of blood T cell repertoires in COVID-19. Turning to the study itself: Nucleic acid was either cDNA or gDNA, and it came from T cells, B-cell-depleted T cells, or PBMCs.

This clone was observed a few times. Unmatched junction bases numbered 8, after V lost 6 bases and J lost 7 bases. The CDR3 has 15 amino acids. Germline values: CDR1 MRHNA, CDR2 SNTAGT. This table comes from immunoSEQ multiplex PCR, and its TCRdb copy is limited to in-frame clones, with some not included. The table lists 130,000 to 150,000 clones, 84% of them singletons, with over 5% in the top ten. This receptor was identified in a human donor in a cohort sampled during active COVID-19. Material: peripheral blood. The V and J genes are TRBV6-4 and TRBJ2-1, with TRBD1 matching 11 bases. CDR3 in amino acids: CASSPGGQGGNEQFF. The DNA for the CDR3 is TGTGCCAGCAGCCCCGGGGGACAGGGGGGTAATGAGCAGTTCTTC.